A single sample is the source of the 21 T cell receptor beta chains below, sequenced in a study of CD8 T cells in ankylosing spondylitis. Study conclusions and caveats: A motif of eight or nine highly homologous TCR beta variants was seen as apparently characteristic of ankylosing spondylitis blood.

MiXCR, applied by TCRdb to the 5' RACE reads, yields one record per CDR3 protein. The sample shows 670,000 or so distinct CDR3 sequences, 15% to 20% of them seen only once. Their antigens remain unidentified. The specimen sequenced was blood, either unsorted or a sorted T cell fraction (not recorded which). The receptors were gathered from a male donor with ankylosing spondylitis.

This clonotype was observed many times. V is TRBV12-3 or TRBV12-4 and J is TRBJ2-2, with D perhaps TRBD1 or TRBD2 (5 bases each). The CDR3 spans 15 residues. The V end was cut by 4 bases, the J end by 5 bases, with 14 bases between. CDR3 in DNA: TGTGCCAGCAGTTATGAGGGGTCGGGGACCGGGGAGCTGTTTTTT. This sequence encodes CASSYEGSGTGELFF.

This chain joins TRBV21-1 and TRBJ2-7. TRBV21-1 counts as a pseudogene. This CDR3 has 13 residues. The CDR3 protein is CASSNGSTYEQYF. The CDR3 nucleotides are TGTGCCAGCAGCAATGGGTCAACCTACGAGCAGTACTTC.

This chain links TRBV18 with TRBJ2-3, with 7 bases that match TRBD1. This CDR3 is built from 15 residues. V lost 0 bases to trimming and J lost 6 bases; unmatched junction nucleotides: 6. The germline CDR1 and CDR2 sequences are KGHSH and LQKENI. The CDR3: CASSPPATGSDTQYF. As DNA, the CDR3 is TGTGCCAGCTCACCACCGGCGACAGGGTCGGATACGCAGTATTTT.

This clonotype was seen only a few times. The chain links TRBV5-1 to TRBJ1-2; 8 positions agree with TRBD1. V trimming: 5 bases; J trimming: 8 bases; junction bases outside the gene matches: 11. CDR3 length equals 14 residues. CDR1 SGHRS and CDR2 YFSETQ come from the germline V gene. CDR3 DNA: TGCGCCAGCAGATCAGGACAGGGCCGCGGGGGCTACACCTTC. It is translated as CASRSGQGRGGYTF.

The CDR3 sequence is CSARVEGTNYGYTF. CDR3 coding DNA: TGCAGTGCTAGAGTAGAGGGGACTAACTATGGCTACACCTTC. This chain links TRBV20-1 with TRBJ1-2; maybe TRBD1 (5 bases). The CDR3 has 14 amino acids. V dropped 1 base and J dropped 0 bases, with 9 bases sitting between them. Germline CDR1 DFQATT, CDR2 SNEGSKA (reference sequence).

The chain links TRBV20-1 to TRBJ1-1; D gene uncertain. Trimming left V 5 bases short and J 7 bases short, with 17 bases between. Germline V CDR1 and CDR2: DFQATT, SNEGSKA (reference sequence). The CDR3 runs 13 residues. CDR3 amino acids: CSASEGGHVEAFF. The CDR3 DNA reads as TGCAGTGCTTCCGAGGGAGGGCATGTTGAAGCTTTCTTT.

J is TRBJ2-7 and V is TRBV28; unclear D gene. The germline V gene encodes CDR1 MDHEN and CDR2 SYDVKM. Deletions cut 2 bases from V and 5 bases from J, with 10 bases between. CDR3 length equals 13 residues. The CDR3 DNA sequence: TGTGCCAGCAGTTTACGAACCCCTAACGAGCAGTACTTC. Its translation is CASSLRTPNEQYF.

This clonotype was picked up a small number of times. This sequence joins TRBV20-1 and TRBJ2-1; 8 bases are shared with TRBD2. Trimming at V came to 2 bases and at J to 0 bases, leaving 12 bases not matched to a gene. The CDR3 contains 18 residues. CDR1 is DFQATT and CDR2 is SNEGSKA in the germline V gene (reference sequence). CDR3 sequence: CSARKEREWDGSYNEQFF. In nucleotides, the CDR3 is TGCAGTGCTAGAAAAGAGCGGGAGTGGGATGGCTCCTACAATGAGCAGTTCTTC.

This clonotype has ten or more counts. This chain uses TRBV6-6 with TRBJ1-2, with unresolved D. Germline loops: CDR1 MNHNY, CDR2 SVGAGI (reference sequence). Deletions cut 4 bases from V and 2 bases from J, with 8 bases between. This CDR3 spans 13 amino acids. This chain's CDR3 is CASSSGENYGYTF. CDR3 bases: TGTGCCAGCAGTTCAGGAGAAAACTATGGCTACACCTTC.

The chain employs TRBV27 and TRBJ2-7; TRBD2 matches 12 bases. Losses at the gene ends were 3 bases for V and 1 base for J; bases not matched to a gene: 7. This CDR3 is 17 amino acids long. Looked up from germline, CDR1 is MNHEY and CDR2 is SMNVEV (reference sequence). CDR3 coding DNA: TGTGCCAGCAGTTTTGGGCGGGGGACTAGCGGGTCCTACGAGCAGTACTTC. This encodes CASSFGRGTSGSYEQYF.

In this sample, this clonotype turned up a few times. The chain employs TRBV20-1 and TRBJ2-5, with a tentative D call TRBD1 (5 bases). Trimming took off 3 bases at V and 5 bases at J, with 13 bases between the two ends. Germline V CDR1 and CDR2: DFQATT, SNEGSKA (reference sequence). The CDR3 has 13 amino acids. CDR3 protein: CSARGRVPETQYF. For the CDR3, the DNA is TGCAGTGCTAGGGGCAGGGTACCGGAGACCCAGTACTTC.

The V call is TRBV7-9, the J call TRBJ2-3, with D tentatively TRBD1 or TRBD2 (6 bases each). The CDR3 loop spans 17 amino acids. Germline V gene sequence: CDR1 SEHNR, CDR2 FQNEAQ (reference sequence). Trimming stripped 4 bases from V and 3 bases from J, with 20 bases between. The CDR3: CASSSPFWGAETDTQYF. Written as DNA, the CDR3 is TGTGCCAGCAGCTCACCTTTTTGGGGGGCCGAGACAGATACGCAGTATTTT.

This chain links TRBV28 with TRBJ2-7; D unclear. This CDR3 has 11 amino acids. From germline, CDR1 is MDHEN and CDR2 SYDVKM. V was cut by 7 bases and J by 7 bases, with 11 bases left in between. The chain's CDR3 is CASTDVGEQYF. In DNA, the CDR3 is TGTGCCAGCACCGACGTGGGGGAGCAGTACTTC.

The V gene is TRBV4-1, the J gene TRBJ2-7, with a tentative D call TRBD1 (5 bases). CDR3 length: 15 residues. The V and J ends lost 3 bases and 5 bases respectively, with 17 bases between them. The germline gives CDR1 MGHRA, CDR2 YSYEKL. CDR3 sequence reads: CASSHGVPGWNEQYF. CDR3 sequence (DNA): TGCGCCAGCAGCCATGGGGTACCAGGGTGGAACGAGCAGTACTTC.

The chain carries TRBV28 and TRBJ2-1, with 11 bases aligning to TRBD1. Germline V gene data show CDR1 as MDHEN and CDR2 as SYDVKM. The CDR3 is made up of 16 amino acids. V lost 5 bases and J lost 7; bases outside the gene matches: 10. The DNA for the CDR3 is TGTGCCAGCAGTACCCCAGGACAGGGGGCAAGGAATGAGCAGTTCTTC. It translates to CASSTPGQGARNEQFF.

The chain's CDR3 is CASSEGGGGSQETQYF. The CDR3 coding sequence is TGTGCCAGCAGCGAAGGGGGCGGGGGGTCCCAAGAGACCCAGTACTTC. The chain combines TRBV3-1 with TRBJ2-5; D is possibly TRBD2 (8 bases). The CDR3 is 16 amino acids. V dropped 5 bases and J dropped 1 base, with 17 bases sitting between them. The V gene's germline CDR1 is LGHDT and CDR2 YNNKEL (reference sequence).

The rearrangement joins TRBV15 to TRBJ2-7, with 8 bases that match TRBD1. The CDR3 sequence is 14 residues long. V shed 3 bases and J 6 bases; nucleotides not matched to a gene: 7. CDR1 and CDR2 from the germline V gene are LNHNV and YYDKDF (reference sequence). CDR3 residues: CATSSDLQGGEQYF. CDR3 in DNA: TGTGCCACCAGCAGCGACCTACAGGGGGGCGAGCAGTACTTC.

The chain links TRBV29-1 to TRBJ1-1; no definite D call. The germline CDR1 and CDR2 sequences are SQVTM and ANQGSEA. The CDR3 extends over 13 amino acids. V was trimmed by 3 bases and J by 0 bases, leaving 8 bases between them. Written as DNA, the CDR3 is TGCAGCGTTGACAGGTTCATGAACACTGAAGCTTTCTTT. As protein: CSVDRFMNTEAFF.

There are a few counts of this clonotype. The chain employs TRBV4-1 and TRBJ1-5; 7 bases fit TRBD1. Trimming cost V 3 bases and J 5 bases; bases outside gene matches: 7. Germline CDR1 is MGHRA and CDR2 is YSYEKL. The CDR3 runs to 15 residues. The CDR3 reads CASSQEDRAHQPQHF. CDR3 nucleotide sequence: TGCGCCAGCAGCCAGGAAGACAGGGCCCATCAGCCCCAGCATTTT.

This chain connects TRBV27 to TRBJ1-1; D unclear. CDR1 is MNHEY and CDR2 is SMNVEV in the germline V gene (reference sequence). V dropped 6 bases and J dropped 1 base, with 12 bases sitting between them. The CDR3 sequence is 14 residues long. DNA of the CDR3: TGTGCCAGCAGGGGGATTGTACGGAACACTGAAGCTTTCTTT. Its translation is CASRGIVRNTEAFF.

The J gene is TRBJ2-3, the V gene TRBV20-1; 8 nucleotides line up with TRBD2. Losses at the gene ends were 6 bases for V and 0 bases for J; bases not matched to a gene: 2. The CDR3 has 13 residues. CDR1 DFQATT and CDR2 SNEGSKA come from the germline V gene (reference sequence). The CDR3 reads CSALADSTDTQYF. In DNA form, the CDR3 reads TGCAGTGCACTAGCGGATAGCACAGATACGCAGTATTTT.